This is a list of T cell receptor beta chains from one sample in a study of T cells after posttransplantation cyclophosphamide. Produced via immunoSEQ multiplex PCR; TCRdb's table is partial and in-frame only. The sample yields around 40,000 clones, 90% seen once. This material consisted of PBMCs, taken roughly 59 days after allogeneic stem cell transplant with posttransplant cyclophosphamide. These receptors were taken from a male patient in his sixties who received an allogeneic stem cell transplant from a related donor and was CMV-positive. The T cells may partly be graft donor cells. Each CDR3 is given with its conserved first and last residue. The D gene is left open where the match is weak. Size is omitted from some rows. Given values are once, few, many or a class for expanded clones.

v_gene	j_gene	d_gene	abundance	CDR3nt	CDR3aa
TRBV19	TRBJ1-2	TRBD1	NA	TGTGCCAGTAGTGGACAGGGGAACTACACCTTC	CASSGQGNYTF
TRBV6-1	TRBJ1-2	TRBD1	NA	TGTGCCAGCAGTGACCCCTCCGGACAGGGATCCTATGGCTACACCTTC	CASSDPSGQGSYGYTF
TRBV5-1	TRBJ1-2	TRBD1	once	TGCGCCAGCAGCTTGAGTGGGACAGGGCCCTCTCTCTATGGCTACACCTTC	CASSLSGTGPSLYGYTF
TRBV7-9	TRBJ1-4	NA	NA	TGTGCCAGCACGAGGGATGAAAAACTGTTTTTT	CASTRDEKLFF
TRBV27	TRBJ1-5	NA	NA	TGTGCCAGCAGTTTCTGGGGGGGCAATCAGCCCCAGCATTTT	CASSFWGGNQPQHF
TRBV9	TRBJ1-2	NA	NA	TGTGCCAGCAGCGTAGGACAGAGTTATGGCTACACCTTC	CASSVGQSYGYTF
TRBV2	TRBJ2-5	TRBD1	NA	TGTGCCAGCACGAGACCGGGACAGGGTCAAGAGACCCAGTACTTC	CASTRPGQGQETQYF
TRBV6-1	TRBJ1-2	NA	NA	TGTGCCAGCAGTGAGTTGGAGGGTCGCGGCTACACCTTC	CASSELEGRGYTF
TRBV29-1	TRBJ1-1	NA	NA	TGCAGCGTTGGGGGCGACGCTGGTCCCGTGAACACTGAAGCTTTCTTT	CSVGGDAGPVNTEAFF
TRBV7-2	TRBJ1-1	NA	NA	TGTGCCAGCAGCTTATTTGGAACGGGAGCTGAAGCTTTCTTT	CASSLFGTGAEAFF
TRBV6-5	TRBJ1-5	NA	once	TGTGCCAGCAGCCCCATGGCAGGCTTCAATCAGCCCCAGCATTTT	CASSPMAGFNQPQHF
TRBV6-1	TRBJ1-4	NA	few	TGTGCCAGCAGTGAAATGACAGGCCAAGACGAAAAACTGTTTTTT	CASSEMTGQDEKLFF
TRBV5-6	TRBJ1-1	TRBD1	NA	TGTGCCAGCACCCAAAGGGGACAGGGGAACACTGAAGCTTTCTTT	CASTQRGQGNTEAFF
TRBV11-3	TRBJ2-1	NA	NA	TGTGCCAGCAGCTTGACAGCCATCTACAATGAGCAGTTCTTC	CASSLTAIYNEQFF
TRBV7-9	TRBJ2-2	NA	NA	TGTGCCAGCAGCGAGAGGAACACCGGGGAGCTGTTTTTT	CASSERNTGELFF
TRBV5-5	TRBJ1-2	NA	NA	TGTGCCAGCAGCTTGGCGCAGGGGTTTGACTATGGCTACACCTTC	CASSLAQGFDYGYTF
TRBV7-2	TRBJ2-7	NA	NA	TGTGCCAGCAGTACCGAGACTGGAAACTACGAGCAGTACTTC	CASSTETGNYEQYF
TRBV5-1	TRBJ2-5	NA	NA	TGCGCCAGCAGGGAGGGACAAGAGACCCAGTACTTC	CASREGQETQYF
TRBV9	TRBJ1-1	NA	medium-sized	TGTGCCAGCACCCCAGATTTTGCGAACACTGAAGCTTTCTTT	CASTPDFANTEAFF
TRBV6-1	TRBJ2-5	TRBD2	NA	TGTGCCAGCAGTATCACTAGCGGGGGCCAAGAGACCCAGTACTTC	CASSITSGGQETQYF
TRBV6-1	TRBJ1-5	NA	NA	TGTGCCAGCAGTTCCGACCTAGCGGGGAATCAGCCCCAGCATTTT	CASSSDLAGNQPQHF
TRBV15	TRBJ2-2	NA	once	TGTGCCACCAGCAGAGATCCCGGAGGGCTGTACACCGGGGAGCTGTTTTTT	CATSRDPGGLYTGELFF
TRBV2	TRBJ1-5	TRBD1	few	TGTGCCATAAGACAGGGGGCGAATGAAGGTCAGCCCCAGCATTTT	CAIRQGANEGQPQHF
TRBV2	TRBJ1-2	NA	once	TGTGCCAGCAGTGAACGCCCAGTCTATGGCTACACCTTC	CASSERPVYGYTF
TRBV20-1	TRBJ1-1	NA	NA	TGCAGTGCCCTAGAAGGCAGTGAAGCTTTCTTT	CSALEGSEAFF
TRBV5-4	TRBJ2-3	TRBD1	NA	TGTGCCACCCTGACAGGGGCAACAGATACGCAGTATTTT	CATLTGATDTQYF
TRBV6-5	TRBJ2-7	NA	NA	TGTGCCAGCAGCCAGAAACGGGGCGAGCAGTACTTC	CASSQKRGEQYF
TRBV7-9	TRBJ2-1	NA	NA	TGTGCCAGCAGAGGAACACAGAAGGAGGTCAATGAGCAGTTCTTC	CASRGTQKEVNEQFF
TRBV6-5	TRBJ1-2	TRBD1	NA	TGTGCCAGCAGTACTCCGGGACAGGGCAGCTATGGCTACACCTTC	CASSTPGQGSYGYTF
TRBV27	TRBJ1-4	NA	NA	TGTGCCAGCCGACCCACAGACAGACCTAATGAAAAACTGTTTTTT	CASRPTDRPNEKLFF
TRBV19	TRBJ2-7	NA	NA	TGTGCCAGTAGTATGGCTTCATTCGGGGGAAACTACGAGCAGTACTTC	CASSMASFGGNYEQYF
TRBV5-1	TRBJ2-7	NA	NA	TGCGCCAGCAGCCCCTCTAGCAACTCCTACGAGCAGTACTTC	CASSPSSNSYEQYF
TRBV2	TRBJ1-1	NA	NA	TGTGCCAGCAGTTCCACAGAGAAAGAAGCTTTCTTT	CASSSTEKEAFF
TRBV5-8	TRBJ1-1	NA	NA	TGTGCCAGCAGCTTGGGGCAGGTTAAGAACACTGAAGCTTTCTTT	CASSLGQVKNTEAFF
TRBV19	TRBJ1-2	NA	NA	TGTGCCAGTAGGTCGGCAGGTGGGCCCTATGGCTACACCTTC	CASRSAGGPYGYTF
TRBV6-1	TRBJ1-1	NA	NA	TGTGCCAGCTTTCTTGGGCCTTCGAACACTGAAGCTTTCTTT	CASFLGPSNTEAFF
TRBV6-5	TRBJ1-5	TRBD1	NA	TGTGCCAGCAGAGACGGACAGGGGAATCAGCCCCAGCATTTT	CASRDGQGNQPQHF
TRBV6-4	TRBJ2-2	TRBD2	NA	TGTGCCAGCAGTGACGGGGGGGCCGGGGAGCTGTTTTTT	CASSDGGAGELFF